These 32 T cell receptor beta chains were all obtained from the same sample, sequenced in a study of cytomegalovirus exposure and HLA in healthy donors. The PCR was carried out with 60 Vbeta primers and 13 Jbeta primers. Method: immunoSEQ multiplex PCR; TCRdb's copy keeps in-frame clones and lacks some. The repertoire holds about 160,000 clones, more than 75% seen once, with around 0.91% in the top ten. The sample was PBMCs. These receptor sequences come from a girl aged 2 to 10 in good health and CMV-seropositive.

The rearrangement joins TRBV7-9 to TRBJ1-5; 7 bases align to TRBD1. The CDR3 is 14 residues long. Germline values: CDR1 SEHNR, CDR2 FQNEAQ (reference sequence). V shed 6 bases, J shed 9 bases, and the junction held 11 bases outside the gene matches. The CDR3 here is CASSDRAGPGPQHF. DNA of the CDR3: TGTGCCAGCAGTGACAGGGCGGGGCCTGGGCCCCAGCATTTT.

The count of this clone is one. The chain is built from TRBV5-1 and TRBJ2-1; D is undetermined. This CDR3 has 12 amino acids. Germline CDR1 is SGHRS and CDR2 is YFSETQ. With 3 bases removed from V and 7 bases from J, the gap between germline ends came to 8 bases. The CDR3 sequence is CASSYTANEQFF. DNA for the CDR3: TGCGCCAGCAGCTATACAGCAAATGAGCAGTTCTTC.

The CDR3 loop is CASSPYGTTTNEKLFF. CDR3 in DNA: TGCGCCAGCAGCCCATACGGGACAACAACTAATGAAAAACTGTTTTTT. The rearrangement uses TRBV4-1 and TRBJ1-4, with a weak D call TRBD1 (6 bases). CDR1 MGHRA and CDR2 YSYEKL come from the germline V gene. Trimming took 4 bases from V and 0 from J, leaving 12 bases between them. This CDR3 has 16 residues.

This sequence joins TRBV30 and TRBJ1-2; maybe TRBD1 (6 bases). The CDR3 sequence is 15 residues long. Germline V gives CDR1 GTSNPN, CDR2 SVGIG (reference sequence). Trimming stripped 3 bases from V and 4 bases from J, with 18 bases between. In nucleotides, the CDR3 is TGTGCCTGGAGGGCAGGCCTTACAGGGACCTATGGCTACACCTTC. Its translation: CAWRAGLTGTYGYTF.

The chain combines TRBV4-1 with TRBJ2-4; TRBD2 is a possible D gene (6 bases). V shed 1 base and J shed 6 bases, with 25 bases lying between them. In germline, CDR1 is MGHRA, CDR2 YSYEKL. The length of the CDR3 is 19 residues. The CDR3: CASSQVGLASSFHGNIQYF. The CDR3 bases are TGCGCCAGCAGCCAAGTCGGCCTAGCGAGTAGTTTCCACGGAAACATTCAGTACTTC.

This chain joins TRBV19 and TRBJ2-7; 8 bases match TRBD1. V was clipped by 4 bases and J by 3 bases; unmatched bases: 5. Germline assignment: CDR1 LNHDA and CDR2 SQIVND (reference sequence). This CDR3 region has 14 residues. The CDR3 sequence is CASSTGTGHYEQYF. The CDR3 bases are TGTGCCAGTAGTACCGGGACAGGCCACTACGAGCAGTACTTC.

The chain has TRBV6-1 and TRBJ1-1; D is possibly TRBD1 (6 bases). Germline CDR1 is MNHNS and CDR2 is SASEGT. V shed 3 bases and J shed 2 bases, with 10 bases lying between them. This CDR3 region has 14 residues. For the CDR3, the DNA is TGTGCCAGCAGTGACAGGGGAGCCAACACTGAAGCTTTCTTT. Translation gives CASSDRGANTEAFF.

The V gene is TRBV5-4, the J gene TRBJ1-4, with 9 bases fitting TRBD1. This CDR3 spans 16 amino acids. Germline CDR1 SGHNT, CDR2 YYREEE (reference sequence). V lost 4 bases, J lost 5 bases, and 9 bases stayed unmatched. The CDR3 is CASSINPGQGNEKLFF. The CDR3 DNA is TGTGCCAGCAGCATAAATCCCGGACAGGGGAATGAAAAACTGTTTTTT.

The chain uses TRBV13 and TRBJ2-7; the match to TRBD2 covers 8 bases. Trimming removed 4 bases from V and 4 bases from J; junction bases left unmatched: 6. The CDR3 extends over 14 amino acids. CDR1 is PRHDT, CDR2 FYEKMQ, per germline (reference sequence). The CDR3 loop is CASSSRTGGYEQYF. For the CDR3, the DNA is TGTGCCAGCAGCTCCCGGACGGGAGGGTACGAGCAGTACTTC.

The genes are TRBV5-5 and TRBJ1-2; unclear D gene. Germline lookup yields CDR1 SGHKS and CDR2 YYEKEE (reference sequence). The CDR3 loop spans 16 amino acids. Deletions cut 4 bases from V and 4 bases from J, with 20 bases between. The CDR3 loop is CASSPAVGPGVYGYTF. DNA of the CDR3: TGTGCCAGCAGCCCGGCGGTTGGACCGGGAGTCTATGGCTACACCTTC.

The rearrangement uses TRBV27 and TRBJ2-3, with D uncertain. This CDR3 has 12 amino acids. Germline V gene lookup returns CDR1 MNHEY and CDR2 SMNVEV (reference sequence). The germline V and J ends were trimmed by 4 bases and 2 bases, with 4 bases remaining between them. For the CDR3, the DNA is TGTGCCAGCAGTTCCTTCACAGATACGCAGTATTTT. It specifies CASSSFTDTQYF.

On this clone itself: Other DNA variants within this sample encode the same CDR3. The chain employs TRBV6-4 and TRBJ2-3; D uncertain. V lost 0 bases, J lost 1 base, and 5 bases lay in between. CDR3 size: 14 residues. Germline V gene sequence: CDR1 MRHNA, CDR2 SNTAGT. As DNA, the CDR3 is TGTGCCAGCAGTGACTCCCAGGGCACAGATACGCAGTATTTT. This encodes CASSDSQGTDTQYF.

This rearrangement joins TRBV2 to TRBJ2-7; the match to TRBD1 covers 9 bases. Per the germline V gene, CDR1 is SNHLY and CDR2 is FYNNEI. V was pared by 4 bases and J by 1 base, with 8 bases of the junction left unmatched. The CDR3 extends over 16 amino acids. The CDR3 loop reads CASSASGTGKSYEQYF. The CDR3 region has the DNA TGTGCCAGCAGTGCCTCCGGGACAGGGAAATCCTACGAGCAGTACTTC.

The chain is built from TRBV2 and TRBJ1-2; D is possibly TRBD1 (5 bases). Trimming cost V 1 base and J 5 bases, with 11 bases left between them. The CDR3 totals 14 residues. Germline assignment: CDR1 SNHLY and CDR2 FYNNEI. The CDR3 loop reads CASSEGGGGYGYTF. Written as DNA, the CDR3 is TGTGCCAGCAGTGAAGGTGGGGGGGGTTATGGCTACACCTTC.

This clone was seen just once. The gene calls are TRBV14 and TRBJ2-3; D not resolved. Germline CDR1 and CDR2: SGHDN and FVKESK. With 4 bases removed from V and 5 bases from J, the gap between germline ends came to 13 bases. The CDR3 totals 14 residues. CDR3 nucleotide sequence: TGTGCCAGCAGCCCCCTGGATCCAGGAGATACGCAGTATTTT. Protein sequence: CASSPLDPGDTQYF. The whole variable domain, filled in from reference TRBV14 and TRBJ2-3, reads EAGVTQFPSHSVIEKGQTVTLRCDPISGHDNLYWYRRVMGKEIKFLLHFVKESKQDESGMPNNRFLAERTGGTYSTLKVQPAELEDSGVYFCASSPLDPGDTQYFGPGTRLTVL.

CDR3 coding DNA: TGTGCCAGCAGCTTGGGTAGCGAAGAGACCCAGTACTTC. Translation: CASSLGSEETQYF. V usage is TRBV5-6 and J usage is TRBJ2-5, with D perhaps matching TRBD2 (5 bases). Germline V lookup: CDR1 SGHDT, CDR2 YYEEEE. The CDR3 sequence is 13 residues long. The ends were cut back, 0 bases at V and 3 bases at J, with 6 bases in the middle.

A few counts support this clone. CDR3 residues: CASSPRTSQINYNEQFF. The CDR3 DNA sequence: TGTGCCAGCTCACCACGGACTAGTCAAATAAACTACAATGAGCAGTTCTTC. The V call is TRBV18, the J call TRBJ2-1; TRBD2 matches at 7 bases. CDR1 KGHSH and CDR2 LQKENI come from the germline V gene. Unmatched junction bases numbered 9, after V lost 1 base and J lost 3 bases. The CDR3 length is 17 residues.

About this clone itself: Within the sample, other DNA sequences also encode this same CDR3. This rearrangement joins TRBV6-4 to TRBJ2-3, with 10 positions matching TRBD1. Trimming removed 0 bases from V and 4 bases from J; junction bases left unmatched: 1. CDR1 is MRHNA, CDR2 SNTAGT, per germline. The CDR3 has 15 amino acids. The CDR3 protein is CASSDSGQGADTQYF. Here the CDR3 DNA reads TGTGCCAGCAGTGACTCAGGACAGGGGGCAGATACGCAGTATTTT.

In DNA, the CDR3 is TGTGCCAGCAGTGAAAGGGCACCGGGACTAGCGGGTGAGCAGTTCTTC. It codes for CASSERAPGLAGEQFF. The chain couples TRBV6-1 to TRBJ2-1; 12 nucleotides agree with TRBD2. Trimming cost V 2 bases and J 9 bases; bases outside gene matches: 8. The germline gives CDR1 MNHNS, CDR2 SASEGT. CDR3 length: 16 amino acids.

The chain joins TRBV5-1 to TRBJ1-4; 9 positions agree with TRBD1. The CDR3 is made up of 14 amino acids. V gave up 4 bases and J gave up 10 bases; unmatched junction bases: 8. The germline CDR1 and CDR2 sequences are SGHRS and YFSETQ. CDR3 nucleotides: TGCGCCAGCAGCCCACAGGGGGCGCATCGAAAACTGTTTTTT. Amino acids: CASSPQGAHRKLFF.

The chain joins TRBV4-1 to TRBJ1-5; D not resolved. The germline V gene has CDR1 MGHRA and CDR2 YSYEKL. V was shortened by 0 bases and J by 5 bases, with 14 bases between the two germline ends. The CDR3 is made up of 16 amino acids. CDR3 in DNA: TGCGCCAGCAGCCAAGAGGCAGCGCCACATGATCAGCCCCAGCATTTT. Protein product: CASSQEAAPHDQPQHF.

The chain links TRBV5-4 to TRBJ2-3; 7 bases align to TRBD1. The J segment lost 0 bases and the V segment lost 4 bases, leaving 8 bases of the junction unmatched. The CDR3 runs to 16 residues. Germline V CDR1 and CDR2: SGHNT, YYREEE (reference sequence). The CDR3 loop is CASSLLLTGSTDTQYF. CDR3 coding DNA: TGTGCCAGCAGCCTACTTTTGACAGGGAGCACAGATACGCAGTATTTT. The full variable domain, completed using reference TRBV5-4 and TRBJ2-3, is ETGVTQSPTHLIKTRGQQVTLRCSSQSGHNTVSWYQQALGQGPQFIFQYYREEENGRGNFPPRFSGLQFPNYSSELNVNALELDDSALYLCASSLLLTGSTDTQYFGPGTRLTVL.

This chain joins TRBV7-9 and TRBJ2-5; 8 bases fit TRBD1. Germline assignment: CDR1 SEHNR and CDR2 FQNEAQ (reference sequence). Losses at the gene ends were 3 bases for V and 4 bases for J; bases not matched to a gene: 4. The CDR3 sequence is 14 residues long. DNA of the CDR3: TGTGCCAGCAGCTTCACAGGGGGAGGAGAGACCCAGTACTTC. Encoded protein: CASSFTGGGETQYF.

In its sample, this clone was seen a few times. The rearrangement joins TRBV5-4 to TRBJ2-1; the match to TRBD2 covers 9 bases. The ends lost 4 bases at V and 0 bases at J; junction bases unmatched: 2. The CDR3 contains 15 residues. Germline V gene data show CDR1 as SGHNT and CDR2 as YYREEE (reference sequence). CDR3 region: CASSRTSDSYNEQFF. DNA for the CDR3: TGTGCCAGCAGCAGGACTAGCGACTCCTACAATGAGCAGTTCTTC.

The CDR3 region has the DNA TGCGCCAGCAGCCAAGATTTGAGGGGGCGAGAGACCCAGTACTTC. Translation gives CASSQDLRGRETQYF. The V gene is TRBV4-1, the J gene TRBJ2-5; TRBD1 matches at 7 bases. This CDR3 has 15 amino acids. In germline, CDR1 is MGHRA, CDR2 YSYEKL. V gave up 0 bases and J gave up 4 bases; unmatched junction bases: 5.

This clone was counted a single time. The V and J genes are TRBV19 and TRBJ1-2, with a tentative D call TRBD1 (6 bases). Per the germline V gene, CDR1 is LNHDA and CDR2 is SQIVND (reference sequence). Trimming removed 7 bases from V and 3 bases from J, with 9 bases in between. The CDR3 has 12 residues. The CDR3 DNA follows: TGTGCCAGTATGAACAGGGACTATGGCTACACCTTC. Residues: CASMNRDYGYTF. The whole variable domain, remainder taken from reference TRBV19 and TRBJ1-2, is DGGITQSPKYLFRKEGQNVTLSCEQNLNHDAMYWYRQDPGQGLRLIYYSQIVNDFQKGDIAEGYSVSREKKESFPLTVTSAQKNPTAFYLCASMNRDYGYTFGSGTRLTVV.

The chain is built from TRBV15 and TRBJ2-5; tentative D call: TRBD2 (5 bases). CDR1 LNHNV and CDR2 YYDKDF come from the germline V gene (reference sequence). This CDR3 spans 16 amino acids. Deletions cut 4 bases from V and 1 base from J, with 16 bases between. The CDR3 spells CATSNPKAVTQETQYF. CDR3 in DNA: TGTGCCACCAGCAATCCCAAAGCGGTGACCCAAGAGACCCAGTACTTC. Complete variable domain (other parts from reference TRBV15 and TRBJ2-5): DAMVIQNPRYQVTQFGKPVTLSCSQTLNHNVMYWYQQKSSQAPKLLFHYYDKDFNNEADTPDNFQSRRPNTSFCFLDIRSPGLGDTAMYLCATSNPKAVTQETQYFGPGTRLLVL.

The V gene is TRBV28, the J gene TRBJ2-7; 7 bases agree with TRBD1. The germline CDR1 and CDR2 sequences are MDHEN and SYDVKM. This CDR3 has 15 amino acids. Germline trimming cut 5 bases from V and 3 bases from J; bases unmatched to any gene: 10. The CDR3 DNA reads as TGTGCCAGCAGTCCGCGCCCTGACAGGGACTACGAGCAGTACTTC. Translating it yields CASSPRPDRDYEQYF.

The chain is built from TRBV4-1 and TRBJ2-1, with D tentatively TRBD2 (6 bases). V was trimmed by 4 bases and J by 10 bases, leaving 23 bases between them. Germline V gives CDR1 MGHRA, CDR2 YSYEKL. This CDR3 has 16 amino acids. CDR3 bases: TGCGCCAGCAGCCCTCTAGGGACTCTAGTCGAGGGCGAGCAGTTCTTC. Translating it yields CASSPLGTLVEGEQFF.

CDR3 bases: TGTGCCTGGAGGGCCTGGAATGGACCCGGGACAGGGGAAGAAAAACTGTTTTTT. It encodes CAWRAWNGPGTGEEKLFF. V gene TRBV30 combines with J gene TRBJ1-4, with TRBD1 matching 10 bases. V gave up 3 bases and J gave up 8 bases; unmatched junction bases: 18. The CDR3 sequence is 18 residues long. Germline V gives CDR1 GTSNPN, CDR2 SVGIG (reference sequence). Together with reference TRBV30 and TRBJ1-4, the CDR3 gives the full variable domain: SQTIHQWPATLVQPVGSPLSLECTVEGTSNPNLYWYRQAAGRGLQLLFYSVGIGQISSEVPQNLSASRPQDRQFILSSKKLLLSDSGFYLCAWRAWNGPGTGEEKLFFGSGTQLSVL.

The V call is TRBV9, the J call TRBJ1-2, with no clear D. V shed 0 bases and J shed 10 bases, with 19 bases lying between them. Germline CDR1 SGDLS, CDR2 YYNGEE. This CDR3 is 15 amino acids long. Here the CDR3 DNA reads TGTGCCAGCAGCGTAGGTGCAGAGGTGTTAAAATACTACACCTTC. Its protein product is CASSVGAEVLKYYTF.

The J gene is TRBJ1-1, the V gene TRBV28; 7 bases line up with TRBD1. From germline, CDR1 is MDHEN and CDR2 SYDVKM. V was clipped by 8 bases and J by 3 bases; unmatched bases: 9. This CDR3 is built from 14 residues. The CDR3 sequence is CASGRQGLYTEAFF. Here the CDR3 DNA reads TGTGCCAGCGGCCGACAGGGTTTGTACACTGAAGCTTTCTTT.